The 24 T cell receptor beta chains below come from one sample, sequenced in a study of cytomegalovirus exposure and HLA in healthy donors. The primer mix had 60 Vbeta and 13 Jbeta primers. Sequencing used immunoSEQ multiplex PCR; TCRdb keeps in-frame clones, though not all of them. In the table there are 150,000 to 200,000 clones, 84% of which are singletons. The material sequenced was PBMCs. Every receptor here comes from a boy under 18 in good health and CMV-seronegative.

The CDR3 here is CASSRDWDRQNTEAFF. The DNA of the CDR3 is TGTGCCAGCAGTCGCGACTGGGACAGGCAGAACACTGAAGCTTTCTTT. This chain uses TRBV28 with TRBJ1-1, with 8 nucleotides matching TRBD1. Germline CDR1 reads MDHEN; CDR2 reads SYDVKM. Trimming removed 5 bases from V and 1 base from J; junction bases left unmatched: 9. This CDR3 region has 16 residues. The full variable domain, rest sourced from reference TRBV28 and TRBJ1-1, is DVKVTQSSRYLVKRTGEKVFLECVQDMDHENMFWYRQDPGLGLRLIYFSYDVKMKEKGDIPEGYSVSREKKERFSLILESASTNQTSMYLCASSRDWDRQNTEAFFGQGTRLTVV.

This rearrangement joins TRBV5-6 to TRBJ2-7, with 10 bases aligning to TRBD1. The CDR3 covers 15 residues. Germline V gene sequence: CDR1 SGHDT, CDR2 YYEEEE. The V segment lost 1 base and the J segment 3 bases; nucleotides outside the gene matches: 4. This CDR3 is CASSLFGQGDYEQYF. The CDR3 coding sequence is TGTGCCAGCAGCTTGTTCGGACAGGGGGACTACGAGCAGTACTTC.

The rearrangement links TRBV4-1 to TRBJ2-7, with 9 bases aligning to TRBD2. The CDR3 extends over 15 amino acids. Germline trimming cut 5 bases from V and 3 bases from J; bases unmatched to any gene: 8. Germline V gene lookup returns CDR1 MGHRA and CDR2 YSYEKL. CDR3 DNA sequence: TGCGCCAGCAGCTCGGTAGGCGGGAGGGACTACGAGCAGTACTTC. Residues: CASSSVGGRDYEQYF.

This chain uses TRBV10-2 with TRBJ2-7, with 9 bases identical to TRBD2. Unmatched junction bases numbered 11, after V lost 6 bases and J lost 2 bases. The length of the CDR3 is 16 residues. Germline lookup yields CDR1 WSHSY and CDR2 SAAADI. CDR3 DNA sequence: TGCGCCAGCAGCCGATATAGCGGGGGAACACCCTACGAGCAGTACTTC. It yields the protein CASSRYSGGTPYEQYF.

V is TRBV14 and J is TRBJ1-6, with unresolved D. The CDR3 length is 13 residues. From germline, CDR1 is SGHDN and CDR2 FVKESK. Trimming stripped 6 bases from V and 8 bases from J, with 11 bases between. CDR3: CASSLHRDSPLHF. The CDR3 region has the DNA TGTGCCAGCAGTCTCCACCGGGATTCACCCCTCCACTTT.

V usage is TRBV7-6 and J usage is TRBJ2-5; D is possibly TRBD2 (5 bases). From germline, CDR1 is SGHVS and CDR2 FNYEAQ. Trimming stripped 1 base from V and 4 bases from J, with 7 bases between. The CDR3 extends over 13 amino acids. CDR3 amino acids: CASSLVGGETQYF. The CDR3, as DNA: TGTGCCAGCAGCTTAGTAGGAGGAGAGACCCAGTACTTC.

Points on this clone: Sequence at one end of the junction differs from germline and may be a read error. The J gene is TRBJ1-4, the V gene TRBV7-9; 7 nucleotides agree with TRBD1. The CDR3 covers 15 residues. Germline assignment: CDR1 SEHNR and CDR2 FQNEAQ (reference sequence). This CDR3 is CSSSLGDSLSEKLFF. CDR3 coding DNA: TGTTCCAGCAGCTTAGGGGACAGTCTTAGCGAAAAACTGTTTTTT.

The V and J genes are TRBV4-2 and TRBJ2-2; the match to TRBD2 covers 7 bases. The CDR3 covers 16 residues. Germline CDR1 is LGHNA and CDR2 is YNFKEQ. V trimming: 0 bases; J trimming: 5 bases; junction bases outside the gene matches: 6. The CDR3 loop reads CASSQDLVLATGELFF. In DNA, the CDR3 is TGTGCCAGCAGCCAAGATCTCGTACTAGCGACCGGGGAGCTGTTTTTT.

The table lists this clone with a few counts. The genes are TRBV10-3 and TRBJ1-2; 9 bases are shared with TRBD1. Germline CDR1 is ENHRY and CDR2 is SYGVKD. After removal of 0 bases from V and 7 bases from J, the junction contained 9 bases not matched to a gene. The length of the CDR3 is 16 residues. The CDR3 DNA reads TGTGCCATCAGTGAGTCGAAGGGGACAGGGTTTATTGGCTACACCTTC. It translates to CAISESKGTGFIGYTF.

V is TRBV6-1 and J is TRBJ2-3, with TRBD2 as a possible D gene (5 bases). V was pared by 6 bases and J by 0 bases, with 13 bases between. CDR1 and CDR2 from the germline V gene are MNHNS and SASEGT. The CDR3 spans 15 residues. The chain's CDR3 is CASSGGRHSTDTQYF. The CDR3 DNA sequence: TGTGCCAGCAGCGGCGGGCGGCATAGCACAGATACGCAGTATTTT.

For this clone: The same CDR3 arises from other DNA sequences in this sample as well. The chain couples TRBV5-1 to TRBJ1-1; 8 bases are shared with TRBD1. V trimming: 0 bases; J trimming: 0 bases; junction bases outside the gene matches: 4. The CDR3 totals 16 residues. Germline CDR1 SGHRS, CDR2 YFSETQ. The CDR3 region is CASSLGTGGMNTEAFF. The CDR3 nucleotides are TGCGCCAGCAGCTTGGGTACAGGGGGTATGAACACTGAAGCTTTCTTT.

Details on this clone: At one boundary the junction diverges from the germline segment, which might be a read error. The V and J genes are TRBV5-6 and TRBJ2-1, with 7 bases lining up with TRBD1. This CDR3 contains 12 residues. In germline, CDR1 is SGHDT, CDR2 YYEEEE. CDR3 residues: CASSLAFNRGVF. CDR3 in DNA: TGTGCCAGCAGCTTGGCCTTCAACAGGGGAGTCTTC.

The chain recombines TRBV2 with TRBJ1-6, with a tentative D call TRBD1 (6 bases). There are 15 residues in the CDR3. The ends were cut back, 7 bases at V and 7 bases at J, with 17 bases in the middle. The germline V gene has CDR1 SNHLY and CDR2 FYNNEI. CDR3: CASTPLQGTNSPLHF. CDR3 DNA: TGTGCCAGCACCCCCTTACAGGGAACCAATTCACCCCTCCACTTT. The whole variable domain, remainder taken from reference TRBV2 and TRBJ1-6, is EPEVTQTPSHQVTQMGQEVILRCVPISNHLYFYWYRQILGQKVEFLVSFYNNEISEKSEIFDDQFSVERPDGSNFTLKIRSTKLEDSAMYFCASTPLQGTNSPLHFGNGTRLTVT.

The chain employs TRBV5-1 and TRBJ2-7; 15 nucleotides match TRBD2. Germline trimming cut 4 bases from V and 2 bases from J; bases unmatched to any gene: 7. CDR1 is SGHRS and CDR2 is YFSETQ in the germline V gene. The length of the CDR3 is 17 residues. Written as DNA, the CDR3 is TGCGCCAGCAGCCATGGACTAGCGGGAGGGTTCACCTACGAGCAGTACTTC. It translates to CASSHGLAGGFTYEQYF.

The CDR3 loop is CASSLGPLETQYF. The CDR3 DNA reads TGTGCCAGCAGCTTAGGGCCACTAGAGACCCAGTACTTC. This chain connects TRBV7-3 to TRBJ2-5; D gene ambiguous. Germline V gene data show CDR1 as SGHTA and CDR2 as FQGTGA. The CDR3 is 13 residues long. The V end was cut by 2 bases, the J end by 4 bases, with 8 bases between.

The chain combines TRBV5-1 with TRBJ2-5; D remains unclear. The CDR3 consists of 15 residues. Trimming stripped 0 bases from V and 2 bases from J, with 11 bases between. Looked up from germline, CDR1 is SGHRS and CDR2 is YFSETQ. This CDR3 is CASSLDAGLQETQYF. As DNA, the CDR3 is TGCGCCAGCAGCTTGGACGCAGGATTACAAGAGACCCAGTACTTC.

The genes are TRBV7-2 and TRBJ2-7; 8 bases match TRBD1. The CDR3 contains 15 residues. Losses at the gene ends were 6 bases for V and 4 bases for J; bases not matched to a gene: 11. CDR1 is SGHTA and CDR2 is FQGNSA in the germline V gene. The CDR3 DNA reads TGTGCCAGCAGGGAGACCGGGACAGGACCATACGAGCAGTACTTC. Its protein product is CASRETGTGPYEQYF.

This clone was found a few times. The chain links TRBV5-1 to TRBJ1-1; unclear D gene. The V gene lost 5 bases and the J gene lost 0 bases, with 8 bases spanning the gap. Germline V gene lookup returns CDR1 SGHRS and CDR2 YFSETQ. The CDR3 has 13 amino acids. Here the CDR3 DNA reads TGCGCCAGCAGTTATACTGTGAACACTGAAGCTTTCTTT. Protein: CASSYTVNTEAFF.

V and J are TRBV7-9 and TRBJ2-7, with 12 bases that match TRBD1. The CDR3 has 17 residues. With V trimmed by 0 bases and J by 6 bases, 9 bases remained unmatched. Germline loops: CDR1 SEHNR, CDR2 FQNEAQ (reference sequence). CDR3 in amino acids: CASSLALGTGGFSEQYF. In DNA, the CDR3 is TGTGCCAGCAGCTTAGCACTGGGGACAGGGGGCTTCAGCGAGCAGTACTTC.

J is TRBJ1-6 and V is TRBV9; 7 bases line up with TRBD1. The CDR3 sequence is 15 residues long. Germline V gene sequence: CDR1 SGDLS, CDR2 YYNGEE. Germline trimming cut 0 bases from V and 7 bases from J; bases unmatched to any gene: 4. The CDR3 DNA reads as TGTGCCAGCAGCGTAGTGGGCAGGGGGAATTCACCCCTCCACTTT. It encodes CASSVVGRGNSPLHF.

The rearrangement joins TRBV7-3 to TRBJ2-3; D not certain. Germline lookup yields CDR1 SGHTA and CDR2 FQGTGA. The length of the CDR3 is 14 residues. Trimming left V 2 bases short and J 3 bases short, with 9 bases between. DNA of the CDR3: TGTGCCAGCAGCTTAGCGCCTGCAACAGATACGCAGTATTTT. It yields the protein CASSLAPATDTQYF.

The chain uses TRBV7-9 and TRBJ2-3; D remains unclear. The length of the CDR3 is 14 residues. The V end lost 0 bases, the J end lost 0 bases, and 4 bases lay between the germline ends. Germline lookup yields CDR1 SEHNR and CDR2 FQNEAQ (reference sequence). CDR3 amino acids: CASSLARSTDTQYF. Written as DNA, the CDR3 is TGTGCCAGCAGCTTAGCGCGAAGCACAGATACGCAGTATTTT.

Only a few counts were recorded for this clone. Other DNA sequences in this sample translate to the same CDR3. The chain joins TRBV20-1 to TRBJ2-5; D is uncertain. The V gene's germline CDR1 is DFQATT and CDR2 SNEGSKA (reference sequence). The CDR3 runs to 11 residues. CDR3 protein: CSARYQETQYF. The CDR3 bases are TGCAGCGCGAGGTACCAAGAGACCCAGTACTTC.

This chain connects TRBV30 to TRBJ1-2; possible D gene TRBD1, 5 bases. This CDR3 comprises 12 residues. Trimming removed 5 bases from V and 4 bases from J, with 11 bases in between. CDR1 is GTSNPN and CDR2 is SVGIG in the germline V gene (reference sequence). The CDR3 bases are TGTGCCTGGGAGTCGGGGGGCTATGGCTACACCTTC. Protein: CAWESGGYGYTF.